One and the same sample provided the 20 T cell receptor beta chains below, sequenced in a study of beta chain features in type 1 diabetes. Expressed TCRB transcripts were sequenced because the entire RNA isolate underwent reverse transcription. Data came from immunoSEQ multiplex PCR; TCRdb stores just in-frame clones and leaves some out. The sample holds some 200,000 clones, roughly 10% seen once. The sequenced sample consisted of central memory CD4+ T cells from blood. These receptors all come from a man younger than 30 in good health.

This clone came up a few times. The chain links TRBV5-1 to TRBJ1-2; 7 bases line up with TRBD1. Germline CDR1 SGHRS, CDR2 YFSETQ. CDR3 size: 13 residues. J was trimmed by 4 bases and V by 4 bases; bases with no gene match: 4. CDR3 nucleotide sequence: TGCGCCAGCAGCGACAGGGCAGGCTATGGCTACACCTTC. This sequence encodes CASSDRAGYGYTF.

This clone was counted between two and nine times. This chain uses TRBV30 with TRBJ2-5, with a weak D call TRBD2 (6 bases). Deletions cut 0 bases from V and 11 bases from J, with 16 bases between. CDR3 length: 13 amino acids. Germline CDR1 and CDR2: GTSNPN and SVGIG (reference sequence). This chain's CDR3 is CAWSVARETEQYF. In nucleotides, the CDR3 is TGTGCCTGGAGTGTTGCGCGGGAAACTGAGCAGTACTTC.

This clone occurred many times. The gene calls are TRBV13 and TRBJ2-1, with TRBD2 matching over 13 bases. This CDR3 is 17 amino acids long. With V trimmed by 5 bases and J by 6 bases, 10 bases remained unmatched. Germline-derived CDR1 and CDR2 are PRHDT and FYEKMQ (reference sequence). CDR3 coding DNA: TGTGCCAGCAGCCGACTAGCGGGAGGATTGGTCGTCAATGAGCAGTTCTTC. Its translation: CASSRLAGGLVVNEQFF.

V is TRBV30 and J is TRBJ1-1, with D hard to call. Trimming pared 0 bases from V and 1 base from J, leaving 6 bases between. This CDR3 is built from 13 residues. Per germline, CDR1 GTSNPN and CDR2 SVGIG (reference sequence). The CDR3 DNA sequence: TGTGCCTGGAGTGTTGGCCGGAACACTGAAGCTTTCTTT. Its translation is CAWSVGRNTEAFF.

This chain joins TRBV29-1 and TRBJ2-5; TRBD1 matches at 9 bases. J gave up 2 bases and V 6 bases, and 4 bases lay outside the gene matches. Per germline, CDR1 SQVTM and CDR2 ANQGSEA. The CDR3 is made up of 13 amino acids. For the CDR3, the DNA is TGCAGCGTCCGCGGACAGGGGCAAGAGACCCAGTACTTC. Translating it yields CSVRGQGQETQYF.

This clone was seen more than once but under ten times. The CDR3 bases are TGTGCCACCAGCAGGTTCGGACAGAACACTGAAGCTTTCTTT. Encoded protein: CATSRFGQNTEAFF. The chain employs TRBV15 and TRBJ1-1, with D perhaps TRBD1 (5 bases). Germline V gene data show CDR1 as LNHNV and CDR2 as YYDKDF (reference sequence). This CDR3 region has 14 residues. Trimming took off 3 bases at V and 1 base at J, with 9 bases between the two ends.

This clone has only a few counts. This chain uses TRBV15 with TRBJ1-2; possible D gene TRBD1, 6 bases. Looked up from germline, CDR1 is LNHNV and CDR2 is YYDKDF (reference sequence). V dropped 0 bases and J dropped 4 bases, with 21 bases sitting between them. This CDR3 contains 18 residues. CDR3 coding DNA: TGTGCCACCAGCAGAGATCCCTTGTCCGGCAGGGGTGGCTATGGCTACACCTTC. Translation: CATSRDPLSGRGGYGYTF.

This clone is a singleton in its sample. The CDR3: CASSQAQLAGRPDTQYF. The CDR3 coding sequence is TGTGCCAGCAGCCAAGCCCAGCTAGCGGGACGTCCAGATACGCAGTATTTT. V and J are TRBV4-2 and TRBJ2-3; 9 bases line up with TRBD2. The CDR3 spans 17 residues. Germline values: CDR1 LGHNA, CDR2 YNFKEQ. V was clipped by 1 base and J by 4 bases; unmatched bases: 9.

J is TRBJ2-1 and V is TRBV11-2, with D unresolved. With 5 bases removed from V and 7 bases from J, the gap between germline ends came to 21 bases. CDR3 length: 16 amino acids. Germline V gene sequence: CDR1 SGHAT, CDR2 FQNNGV. The CDR3 loop reads CASSPPLGWILNEQFF. The CDR3, as DNA: TGTGCCAGCAGCCCACCCCTCGGCTGGATCTTGAATGAGCAGTTCTTC.

There are many counts of this clone. CDR3 protein: CASSVDLAQPQHF. For the CDR3, the DNA is TGTGCCAGCAGCGTAGATTTGGCCCAGCCCCAGCATTTT. This chain uses TRBV9 with TRBJ1-5, with no clear D. Germline CDR1 SGDLS, CDR2 YYNGEE. V was trimmed by 0 bases and J by 7 bases, leaving 8 bases between them. CDR3 length: 13 amino acids. Full variable domain (missing parts from reference TRBV9 and TRBJ1-5): DSGVTQTPKHLITATGQRVTLRCSPRSGDLSVYWYQQSLDQGLQFLIQYYNGEERAKGNILERFSAQQFPDLHSELNLSSLELGDSALYFCASSVDLAQPQHFGDGTRLSIL.

The chain couples TRBV15 to TRBJ2-5, with TRBD1 matching over 9 bases. The ends lost 3 bases at V and 5 bases at J; junction bases unmatched: 7. Germline CDR1 LNHNV, CDR2 YYDKDF (reference sequence). CDR3 length equals 15 residues. The CDR3 loop is CATSSRTGVAETQYF. CDR3 DNA sequence: TGTGCCACCAGCAGCAGGACAGGGGTCGCGGAGACCCAGTACTTC.

For the CDR3, the DNA is TGTGCCATCAGCCCGGGACGCGACACCGGGGAGCTGTTTTTT. It specifies CAISPGRDTGELFF. The chain is built from TRBV10-3 and TRBJ2-2; the D gene could be TRBD1 or TRBD2 (5 bases each). Germline V gives CDR1 ENHRY, CDR2 SYGVKD. V was clipped by 6 bases and J by 3 bases, with 11 bases between them. The CDR3 is 14 residues long.

V usage is TRBV7-9 and J usage is TRBJ2-3; 11 nucleotides agree with TRBD2. Looked up from germline, CDR1 is SEHNR and CDR2 is FQNEAQ (reference sequence). This CDR3 is 17 amino acids long. Unmatched junction bases numbered 11, after V lost 4 bases and J lost 5 bases. The CDR3 region is CASSSTGLAGLKDTQYF. The CDR3 DNA reads as TGTGCCAGCAGCTCTACTGGACTAGCGGGTTTAAAAGATACGCAGTATTTT. The whole variable domain, remainder taken from reference TRBV7-9 and TRBJ2-3, is DTGVSQNPRHKITKRGQNVTFRCDPISEHNRLYWYRQTLGQGPEFLTYFQNEAQLEKSRLLSDRFSAERPKGSFSTLEIQRTEQGDSAMYLCASSSTGLAGLKDTQYFGPGTRLTVL.

In this sample, this clone turned up a few times. The chain employs TRBV29-1 and TRBJ2-3; possible D gene TRBD1, 6 bases. This CDR3 region has 13 residues. Deletions cut 4 bases from V and 4 bases from J, with 12 bases between. In germline, CDR1 is SQVTM, CDR2 ANQGSEA. CDR3 sequence reads: CSVVPQGPDTQYF. The CDR3 coding sequence is TGCAGCGTTGTTCCGCAGGGGCCAGATACGCAGTATTTT.

This clone was seen a handful of times. The CDR3 sequence is CASSLVAGGSETQYF. The CDR3 DNA sequence: TGTGCCAGCAGCTTGGTTGCGGGAGGATCAGAGACCCAGTACTTC. The V call is TRBV5-6, the J call TRBJ2-5; TRBD2 agrees at 8 bases. J gave up 4 bases and V 0 bases, and 5 bases lay outside the gene matches. Germline CDR1 and CDR2: SGHDT and YYEEEE. The CDR3 sequence is 15 residues long.

This clone appeared many times. Additional DNA sequences in this sample encode the identical CDR3. The chain links TRBV30 to TRBJ1-2, with D possibly being TRBD1 (5 bases). The CDR3 is made up of 13 amino acids. The V gene's germline CDR1 is GTSNPN and CDR2 SVGIG (reference sequence). V shed 0 bases and J shed 0 bases, with 5 bases lying between them. Written as DNA, the CDR3 is TGTGCCTGGAGTGTACAGGCTAACTATGGCTACACCTTC. Translating it yields CAWSVQANYGYTF. The full variable domain, rest sourced from reference TRBV30 and TRBJ1-2, is SQTIHQWPATLVQPVGSPLSLECTVEGTSNPNLYWYRQAAGRGLQLLFYSVGIGQISSEVPQNLSASRPQDRQFILSSKKLLLSDSGFYLCAWSVQANYGYTFGSGTRLTVV.

This clone was picked up a small number of times. The chain has TRBV5-8 and TRBJ2-1, with a possible D match to TRBD1 (6 bases). From germline, CDR1 is SGHTS and CDR2 YDEGEE. CDR3 length: 13 residues. The V gene lost 1 base and the J gene lost 12 bases, with 14 bases spanning the gap. In DNA, the CDR3 is TGTGCCAGCAGCTTGAGTGGCAGGGGTGGGCAGTTCTTC. It specifies CASSLSGRGGQFF.

About this clone itself: A read error is possible here, since a much larger clone lies one base away. This rearrangement joins TRBV5-6 to TRBJ1-2, with D perhaps matching TRBD1 (6 bases). V was pared by 4 bases and J by 0 bases, with 7 bases between. The CDR3 is 13 amino acids. The germline CDR1 and CDR2 sequences are SGHDT and YYEEEE. The CDR3 protein is CASSQGTNYGYTF. CDR3 DNA sequence: TGTGCCAGCAGCCAGGGGACTAACTATGGCTACACCTTC.

This clone turned up a few times. This sequence may be a read error, since a much larger clone differs from it by one base. The rearrangement uses TRBV7-9 and TRBJ2-1; D ambiguous. Between the trimmed V and J ends, which lost 5 bases and 3 bases, there was a span of 2 bases. The germline gives CDR1 SEHNR, CDR2 FQNEAQ (reference sequence). The CDR3 is made up of 11 amino acids. The CDR3 DNA is TGTGCCAGCAGCGGCTACAATGAGCAGTTCTTC. It codes for CASSGYNEQFF. The entire variable domain, with the rest obtained from reference TRBV7-9 and TRBJ2-1, is as follows: DTGVSQNPRHKITKRGQNVTFRCDPISEHNRLYWYRQTLGQGPEFLTYFQNEAQLEKSRLLSDRFSAERPKGSFSTLEIQRTEQGDSAMYLCASSGYNEQFFGPGTRLTVL.

The sample holds one count of this clone. CDR3 sequence (DNA): TGTGCCAGCAGCTTAGCGGGCACCAACACCGGGGAGCTGTTTTTT. It specifies CASSLAGTNTGELFF. V usage is TRBV7-6 and J usage is TRBJ2-2; no firm D call. The CDR3 length is 15 residues. The V and J ends lost 0 bases and 2 bases respectively, with 7 bases between them. Looked up from germline, CDR1 is SGHVS and CDR2 is FNYEAQ.